The T cell receptor beta chain under discussion was sequenced for a study of cytomegalovirus exposure and HLA in healthy donors. Study-wide context: HLA-typed donors were the source of 83 million or so unique TCRs, which an early data release held.

This CDR3 spans 17 amino acids. Trimming removed 2 bases from V and 0 bases from J, with 17 bases in between. CDR1 and CDR2 (germline): SGHRS, YFSETQ. Researchers ran the PCR with 60 Vbeta and 13 Jbeta primers. Under the authors' procedure: Later, an analysis found around 77 million unique TCR beta chains, and 10 million to 11 million of these were shared. TCRdb's copy holds only in-frame clones and misses some; the assay was immunoSEQ multiplex PCR. D and trimming come from the DNA, and the V and J calls and clone size come from that table. The table shows around 110,000 clones, with around 86% occurring only once.

The chain carries TRBV5-1 and TRBJ1-2; D perhaps matches TRBD1 (6 bases). The sequenced sample consisted of PBMCs. This TCR derives from a woman aged 25 to 39 in good health and CMV-seronegative. The CDR3 nucleotides are TGCGCCAGCAGCTTTCGGTCCAGGGGACGATCTAACTATGGCTACACCTTC. It translates to CASSFRSRGRSNYGYTF.